This T cell receptor (beta chain) was sequenced during a study of shared clonotypes between healthy human individuals. The study's findings and limits: The study found 4.5% to 6% of naive CD4 clonotypes shared across a handful of donors. Among non-shared clonotypes, generation probabilities were lower than among those shared by all four donors. The authors expected sequencing depth to affect clonotype sharing among donors.

V was shortened by 4 bases and J by 2 bases, with 13 bases between the two germline ends. This CDR3 is built from 15 residues. Germline loops: CDR1 SGHRS, CDR2 YFSETQ. An assay was performed, and its level was deep. The assay was immunoSEQ multiplex PCR, and TCRdb's table has in-frame clones only and misses some. In the table there are about 2.4 million clones, 80% to 95% of which are singletons. As regards this clone: Its specificity is not known.

The material sequenced was naive CD4+ T cells from PBMCs. Subset meaning: CD45RA+ positively selected. The chain employs TRBV5-1 and TRBJ1-5; D is uncertain. The sequence came from a man between 18 and 35 years old in good health. Some clones in this sample may be carry-over from other donors' samples. CDR3 sequence reads: CASSTVGGGNQPQHF. CDR3 bases: TGCGCCAGCAGCACGGTGGGTGGCGGCAATCAGCCCCAGCATTTT. Looking up the rest from reference TRBV5-1 and TRBJ1-5 gives the full variable domain: KAGVTQTPRYLIKTRGQQVTLSCSPISGHRSVSWYQQTPGQGLQFLFEYFSETQRNKGNFPGRFSGRQFSNSRSEMNVSTLELGDSALYLCASSTVGGGNQPQHFGDGTRLSIL.